This TCR beta chain was sequenced for a study of post-analysis software for immune sequencing data. Study-level results: With F measure, samples from one preparation batch clustered together strongly. Patients with multiple sclerosis recorded significantly lower normalized Chao1 diversity than controls, the study found. Patients used several TRBV segments, including TRBV5-6, TRBV5-1 and TRBV20-1, more often than controls.

A remark on this clonotype: Its matching antigen is unknown.

Trimming at V came to 3 bases and at J to 8 bases, leaving 16 bases not matched to a gene. CDR3 length: 18 residues. Per the germline V gene, CDR1 is KGHSH and CDR2 is LQKENI. TCR beta cDNA libraries included unique molecular identifiers. T cells numbering about 0.85 to 10 million yielded 450,000 to 500,000 cDNA molecules. TCRdb re-analysed the PCR reads in MiXCR, keeping a single row per CDR3 protein. This sample carries about 760,000 distinct CDR3 sequences, 25% to 30% of them seen once, and the ten largest clones take around 0.56%. V and J are TRBV18 and TRBJ2-1; 10 nucleotides agree with TRBD2. The TCR originated in a girl aged 10-17 years with multiple sclerosis. The source material was blood. CDR3 nucleotide sequence: TGTGCCAGCTCACCTTTTAGCGGGAGGCGCCCTCAGGACTATGAGCAGTTCTTC. It encodes CASSPFSGRRPQDYEQFF.